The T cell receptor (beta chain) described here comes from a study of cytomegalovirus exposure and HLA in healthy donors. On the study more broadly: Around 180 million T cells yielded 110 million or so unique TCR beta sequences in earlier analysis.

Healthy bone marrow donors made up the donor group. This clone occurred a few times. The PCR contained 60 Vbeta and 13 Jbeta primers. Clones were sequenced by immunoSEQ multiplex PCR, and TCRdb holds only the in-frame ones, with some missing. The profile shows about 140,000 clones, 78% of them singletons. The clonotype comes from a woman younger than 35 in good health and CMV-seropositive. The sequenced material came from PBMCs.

CDR3 loop: CASSPRGGEVGKPQHF. In DNA form, the CDR3 reads TGTGCCAGTAGTCCGCGCGGTGGGGAGGTTGGGAAGCCCCAGCATTTT. The chain combines TRBV19 with TRBJ1-5; no firm D call. Trimming removed 5 bases from V and 8 bases from J, with 22 bases in between. The CDR3 has 16 residues. CDR1 is LNHDA and CDR2 is SQIVND in the germline V gene (reference sequence). Full variable domain (missing parts from reference TRBV19 and TRBJ1-5): DGGITQSPKYLFRKEGQNVTLSCEQNLNHDAMYWYRQDPGQGLRLIYYSQIVNDFQKGDIAEGYSVSREKKESFPLTVTSAQKNPTAFYLCASSPRGGEVGKPQHFGDGTRLSIL.